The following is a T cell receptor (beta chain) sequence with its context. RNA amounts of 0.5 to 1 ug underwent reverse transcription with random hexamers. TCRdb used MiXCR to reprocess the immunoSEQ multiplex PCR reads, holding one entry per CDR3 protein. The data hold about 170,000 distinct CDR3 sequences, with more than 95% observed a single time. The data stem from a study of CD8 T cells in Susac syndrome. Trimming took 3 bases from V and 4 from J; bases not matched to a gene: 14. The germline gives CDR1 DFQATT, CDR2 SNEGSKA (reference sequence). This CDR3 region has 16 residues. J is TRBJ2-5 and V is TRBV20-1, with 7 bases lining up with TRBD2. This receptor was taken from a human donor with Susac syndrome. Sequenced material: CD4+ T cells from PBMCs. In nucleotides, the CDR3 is TGCAGTGCTAGGGGTACTAGCGTGGGTCGGGGAGAGACCCAGTACTTC. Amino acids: CSARGTSVGRGETQYF.